This T cell receptor beta chain was identified during a study of T cell clusters in autoimmune cytopenias. Judged by frequency, this clonotype is medium-sized. TRB rearrangements were amplified by touch-down multiplex PCR with mixed TRB-A/B primers. From its re-call of the multiplex PCR reads, TCRdb lists each CDR3 protein once, without DNA. The sample includes approximately 8,000 distinct CDR3 sequences. TRB was amplified from 250 ng of peripheral blood genomic DNA per sample. The sample taken for sequencing was peripheral blood. The origin of this receptor is a human donor with an autoimmune cytopenia or autoimmune hepatitis (not recorded which).

The CDR3: CAIKMGTEAFF. The chain is built from TRBV19 and TRBJ1-1. Germline-derived CDR1 and CDR2 are LNHDA and SQIVND (reference sequence). The length of the CDR3 is 11 residues.